The 4 T cell receptor beta chains reported below all come from one sample, sequenced in a study of beta chain features in type 1 diabetes. Of the isolated RNA, all was reverse transcribed, and so the sequenced material was expressed TCRB transcripts. TCRdb's copy holds only in-frame clones and misses some; the assay was immunoSEQ multiplex PCR. The sample consists of hundreds of thousands of clones, about a sixth of them appearing once. The material sequenced was naive CD4+ T cells from blood. Receptors originate from a woman between 18 and 30 years old in good health.

The chain couples TRBV6-5 to TRBJ2-7; 9 nucleotides agree with TRBD2. The V gene end was trimmed by 2 bases and the J gene end by 6 bases; junction bases not matched to a gene: 5. The germline CDR1 and CDR2 sequences are MNHEY and SVGAGI. This CDR3 has 14 amino acids. CDR3 nucleotides: TGTGCCAGCAGTTACCGTAGCGGGAGAAGCGAGCAGTACTTC. Translated: CASSYRSGRSEQYF.

This clone has just a few counts. This chain links TRBV4-2 with TRBJ2-1, with D perhaps TRBD1 or TRBD2 (6 bases each). V shed 0 bases and J shed 3 bases, with 9 bases lying between them. CDR3 length equals 15 residues. Germline V CDR1 and CDR2: LGHNA, YNFKEQ. CDR3 amino acids: CASSQDRGLYNEQFF. DNA of the CDR3: TGTGCCAGCAGCCAAGATCGGGGGCTCTACAATGAGCAGTTCTTC.

V gene TRBV7-2 combines with J gene TRBJ2-1; the match to TRBD1 covers 8 bases. The V segment lost 1 base and the J segment 4 bases; nucleotides outside the gene matches: 6. CDR3 length equals 16 residues. CDR1 and CDR2 (germline): SGHTA, FQGNSA. The chain's CDR3 is CASSLGGTGDYNEQFF. The CDR3 DNA is TGTGCCAGCAGCTTAGGTGGGACAGGAGATTACAATGAGCAGTTCTTC. The variable domain in full, with the rest retrieved from reference TRBV7-2 and TRBJ2-1, is GAGVSQSPSNKVTEKGKDVELRCDPISGHTALYWYRQSLGQGLEFLIYFQGNSAPDKSGLPSDRFSAERTGGSVSTLTIQRTQQEDSAVYLCASSLGGTGDYNEQFFGPGTRLTVL.

In its sample, this clone was seen a few times. The chain carries TRBV5-4 and TRBJ1-1, with 7 bases matching TRBD1. Germline values: CDR1 SGHNT, CDR2 YYREEE (reference sequence). The CDR3 length is 14 residues. After removal of 3 bases from V and 0 bases from J, the junction contained 2 bases not matched to a gene. This CDR3 reads CASSSQGVNTEAFF. CDR3 nucleotides: TGTGCCAGCAGCTCCCAGGGGGTGAACACTGAAGCTTTCTTT.